The clone carrying this TCR beta chain came up a few times. MiXCR, applied by TCRdb to the RT-PCR reads, yields one record per CDR3 protein. The sample lists about 960,000 distinct CDR3 sequences, about a sixth occurring once. This sample is part of a study of patients and donors after allogeneic stem cell transplantation. The CDR3 extends over 14 amino acids. Trimming shortened V by 5 bases and J by 4 bases, and 12 bases separated the two germline ends. This TCR was sampled from a human donor who was either an allogeneic HSCT recipient or a stem cell or donor lymphocyte infusion donor (not recorded which). It is not recorded whose cells these are; they may come from a transplant donor. Sequencing input: blood, either unsorted or a sorted T cell fraction (not recorded which). This chain uses TRBV12-3 or TRBV12-4 with TRBJ2-1; D gene uncertain. Here the CDR3 reads CASSVSFGYNEQFF. The CDR3 bases are TGTGCCAGCAGTGTCTCCTTCGGGTACAATGAGCAGTTCTTC.